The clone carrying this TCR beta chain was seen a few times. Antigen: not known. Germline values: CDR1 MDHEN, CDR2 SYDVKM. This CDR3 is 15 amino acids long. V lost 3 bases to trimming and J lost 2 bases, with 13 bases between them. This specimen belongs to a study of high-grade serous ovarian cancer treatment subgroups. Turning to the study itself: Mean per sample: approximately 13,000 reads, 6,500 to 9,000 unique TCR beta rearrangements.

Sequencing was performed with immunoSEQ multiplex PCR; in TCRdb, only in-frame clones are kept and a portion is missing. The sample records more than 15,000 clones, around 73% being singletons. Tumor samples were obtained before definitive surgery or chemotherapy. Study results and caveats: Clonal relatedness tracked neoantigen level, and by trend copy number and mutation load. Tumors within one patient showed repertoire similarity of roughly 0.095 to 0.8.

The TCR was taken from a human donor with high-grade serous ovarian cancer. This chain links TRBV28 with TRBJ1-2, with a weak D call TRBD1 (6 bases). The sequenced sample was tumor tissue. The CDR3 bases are TGTGCCAGCAGTTTTATGCAGGGGTCGAACTATGGCTACACCTTC. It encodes CASSFMQGSNYGYTF.